One and the same sample provided the 32 T cell receptor beta chains below, sequenced in a study of shared clonotypes between healthy human individuals. TCRdb's copy holds only in-frame clones and misses some; the assay was immunoSEQ multiplex PCR. The data contain nearly 500,000 clones, around 78% of them singletons. The sequencing input was PBMCs. These receptors were taken from a middle-aged woman in good health. Some clones in this sample may be carry-over from other donors' samples.

This clone has a single count. The V gene is TRBV5-6, the J gene TRBJ2-7; no clear D. With 2 bases removed from V and 0 bases from J, the gap between germline ends came to 15 bases. The germline CDR1 and CDR2 sequences are SGHDT and YYEEEE. CDR3 length: 16 residues. CDR3 sequence (DNA): TGTGCCAGCAGCTTCGAAGCGTCAAGGAGCTCCTACGAGCAGTACTTC. Translating gives CASSFEASRSSYEQYF.

This clone was counted ten times or more. The chain employs TRBV5-1 and TRBJ2-1; 11 nucleotides line up with TRBD2. Trimming at V came to 0 bases and at J to 3 bases, leaving 2 bases not matched to a gene. The germline V gene encodes CDR1 SGHRS and CDR2 YFSETQ. This CDR3 is 16 amino acids long. The CDR3 DNA reads as TGCGCCAGCAGCTTGGACGGGACTAGCGGCTACAATGAGCAGTTCTTC. This translates into CASSLDGTSGYNEQFF.

The J gene is TRBJ1-2, the V gene TRBV7-9, with 11 bases aligning to TRBD1. V dropped 4 bases and J dropped 8; count of bases not matched to a gene: 6. The CDR3 loop spans 14 amino acids. Germline V gene lookup returns CDR1 SEHNR and CDR2 FQNEAQ (reference sequence). CDR3 nucleotides: TGTGCCAGCAGCTCCGGACAGGGGGCGCGAGGCTACACCTTC. Amino acid sequence: CASSSGQGARGYTF.

In this sample, this clone turned up many times. The chain is built from TRBV6-1 and TRBJ2-3; a possible D gene is TRBD2 (5 bases). This CDR3 has 16 amino acids. Trimming cost V 4 bases and J 0 bases, with 14 bases left between them. Germline V CDR1 and CDR2: MNHNS, SASEGT. The CDR3: CASSVTRPGSTDTQYF. For the CDR3, the DNA is TGTGCCAGCAGTGTAACCCGACCGGGGAGCACAGATACGCAGTATTTT.

The V call is TRBV28, the J call TRBJ2-7; weak D call: TRBD1 (6 bases). The CDR3 loop spans 12 amino acids. Germline CDR1 reads MDHEN; CDR2 reads SYDVKM. V was clipped by 6 bases and J by 7 bases, with 13 bases between them. CDR3 sequence (DNA): TGTGCCAGCAGCCCAAGGGGGTGGGAGCAGTACTTC. This translates into CASSPRGWEQYF.

This chain uses TRBV4-3 with TRBJ1-4; 8 nucleotides line up with TRBD1. The trim removed 1 base at V and 4 bases at J, leaving 14 bases unmatched. This CDR3 is 19 amino acids long. Germline V CDR1 and CDR2: LGHNA, YSLEER. The CDR3 loop is CASSQVVKRWGQDNEKLFF. Written as DNA, the CDR3 is TGCGCCAGCAGCCAAGTCGTTAAGAGGTGGGGACAGGATAATGAAAAACTGTTTTTT.

The gene calls are TRBV5-4 and TRBJ1-1, with a possible D match to TRBD1 (6 bases). Trimming took off 1 base at V and 5 bases at J, with 15 bases between the two ends. The CDR3 runs to 15 residues. Germline V lookup: CDR1 SGHNT, CDR2 YYREEE (reference sequence). As DNA, the CDR3 is TGTGCCAGCAGCTTGACTAGGGGGGTGGTGACTGAAGCTTTCTTT. Encoded protein: CASSLTRGVVTEAFF.

This chain joins TRBV6-5 and TRBJ1-1, with D possibly being TRBD1 (5 bases). The CDR3 extends over 13 amino acids. The V gene lost 4 bases and the J gene lost 1 base, with 7 bases spanning the gap. Germline V gives CDR1 MNHEY, CDR2 SVGAGI. CDR3 residues: CASSSGQNTEAFF. CDR3 DNA sequence: TGTGCCAGCAGTTCGGGGCAGAACACTGAAGCTTTCTTT.

This clone has only one observation. The chain links TRBV6-4 to TRBJ2-7; D is perhaps TRBD1 (5 bases). V lost 6 bases, J lost 5 bases, and 17 bases lay in between. CDR1 is MRHNA, CDR2 SNTAGT, per germline. The CDR3 is 14 amino acids. This chain's CDR3 is CASSPTDPPDEQYF. The CDR3 DNA sequence: TGTGCCAGCAGCCCGACAGATCCCCCTGACGAGCAGTACTTC.

The V call is TRBV7-9, the J call TRBJ1-5; D is unclear. Trimming cost V 6 bases and J 3 bases, with 15 bases left between them. This CDR3 contains 15 residues. Germline V CDR1 and CDR2: SEHNR, FQNEAQ (reference sequence). Written as DNA, the CDR3 is TGTGCCAGCAGGCCCGGGGAATGGTTCAATCAGCCCCAGCATTTT. This codes for CASRPGEWFNQPQHF.

The rearrangement joins TRBV2 to TRBJ1-1, with no clear D. Trimming cost V 4 bases and J 11 bases, with 11 bases left between them. The CDR3 loop spans 11 amino acids. CDR1 and CDR2 from the germline V gene are SNHLY and FYNNEI. CDR3 loop: CASSAGSVAFF. DNA for the CDR3: TGTGCCAGCAGTGCTGGATCGGTGGCTTTCTTT.

This rearrangement joins TRBV7-9 to TRBJ2-7, with TRBD1 matching over 9 bases. The germline CDR1 and CDR2 sequences are SEHNR and FQNEAQ (reference sequence). Trimming cost V 5 bases and J 3 bases; bases outside gene matches: 2. CDR3 length equals 13 residues. The CDR3, as DNA: TGTGCCAGCAGCGTGGGACAGGGCTACGAGCAGTACTTC. It is translated as CASSVGQGYEQYF.

In DNA, the CDR3 is TGCAGCGTTCGAGGGACAGGGAGAGATACGCAGTATTTT. This sequence encodes CSVRGTGRDTQYF. This chain links TRBV29-1 with TRBJ2-3, with 9 bases fitting TRBD1. The germline gives CDR1 SQVTM, CDR2 ANQGSEA. The J segment lost 5 bases and the V segment lost 5 bases, leaving 5 bases of the junction unmatched. The CDR3 spans 13 residues.

The chain couples TRBV2 to TRBJ1-1, with D unresolved. This CDR3 comprises 15 residues. Germline V gene lookup returns CDR1 SNHLY and CDR2 FYNNEI. The V end was cut by 4 bases, the J end by 0 bases, with 12 bases between. The CDR3 region is CASSVVLQMNTEAFF. In nucleotides, the CDR3 is TGTGCCAGCAGTGTGGTTTTACAGATGAACACTGAAGCTTTCTTT.

The gene calls are TRBV7-9 and TRBJ1-5, with 9 nucleotides matching TRBD1. The CDR3 contains 15 residues. Germline-derived CDR1 and CDR2 are SEHNR and FQNEAQ (reference sequence). Trimming cost V 1 base and J 6 bases; bases outside gene matches: 4. The CDR3 nucleotides are TGTGCCAGCAGCTTAGTTGGGACAGGGACTCAGCCCCAGCATTTT. It specifies CASSLVGTGTQPQHF.

Details on this clone: A junction end diverges from the germline sequence, so it may reflect a read error. The V call is TRBV30, the J call TRBJ2-7; 11 bases map to TRBD2. Germline CDR1 is GTSNPN and CDR2 is SVGIG (reference sequence). The CDR3 totals 16 residues. The chain's CDR3 is CAWSVRRLAGNYGQYF. In nucleotides, the CDR3 is TGTGCCTGGAGTGTACGGAGACTAGCGGGGAACTACGGGCAGTACTTC.

This clone was seen only a few times. V and J are TRBV9 and TRBJ1-1; possibly TRBD1 for D (5 bases). V was shortened by 0 bases and J by 3 bases, with 18 bases between the two germline ends. Germline CDR1 reads SGDLS; CDR2 reads YYNGEE. The CDR3 has 17 residues. CDR3 amino acids: CASSVGGAWGTDTEAFF. Written as DNA, the CDR3 is TGTGCCAGCAGCGTAGGAGGGGCTTGGGGGACGGACACTGAAGCTTTCTTT.

The chain employs TRBV7-9 and TRBJ2-2; 11 nucleotides match TRBD1. The CDR3 spans 16 residues. The V gene's germline CDR1 is SEHNR and CDR2 FQNEAQ (reference sequence). The junction had 7 bases not matched to a gene; V was cut back by 5 bases and J by 5 bases. In DNA form, the CDR3 reads TGTGCCAGCAGCCTCTGGACAGGGGGCAAAACCGGGGAGCTGTTTTTT. Its translation is CASSLWTGGKTGELFF.

This clone appeared a single time. In DNA, the CDR3 is TGTGCCAGCAGTCAAGGGGGACAGGGTGCGGCAGTGCCCCTCCACTTT. Translation gives CASSQGGQGAAVPLHF. The chain combines TRBV6-1 with TRBJ1-6, with 9 positions matching TRBD1. Trimming at V came to 5 bases and at J to 13 bases, leaving 15 bases not matched to a gene. Per germline, CDR1 MNHNS and CDR2 SASEGT. The CDR3 is made up of 16 amino acids.

Regarding this clone: Other DNA sequences of this sample code for an identical CDR3. The V gene is TRBV7-3, the J gene TRBJ2-3; D not certain. Germline values: CDR1 SGHTA, CDR2 FQGTGA. Deletions cut 2 bases from V and 0 bases from J, with 6 bases between. The CDR3 has 14 residues. CDR3 coding DNA: TGTGCCAGCAGCTTAGGGCATAGCACAGATACGCAGTATTTT. Translated, it gives CASSLGHSTDTQYF.

The V gene is TRBV9, the J gene TRBJ2-7; TRBD1 matches at 8 bases. Germline V gene sequence: CDR1 SGDLS, CDR2 YYNGEE. The J segment lost 3 bases and the V segment lost 3 bases, leaving 5 bases of the junction unmatched. The CDR3 spans 14 residues. The CDR3 reads CASSARDRIYEQYF. The CDR3 DNA reads TGTGCCAGCAGCGCCCGGGACAGGATCTACGAGCAGTACTTC.

V gene TRBV7-9 combines with J gene TRBJ2-7; D may match TRBD1 or TRBD2 (5 bases each). The CDR3 totals 15 residues. Germline CDR1 is SEHNR and CDR2 is FQNEAQ (reference sequence). The V end lost 5 bases, the J end lost 3 bases, and 17 bases lay between the germline ends. The CDR3 spells CASSAPGQPFYEQYF. In nucleotides, the CDR3 is TGTGCCAGCAGCGCACCGGGGCAGCCTTTCTACGAGCAGTACTTC.

Comments on this clone: A junction boundary mismatches the germline segment, possibly from a read error. Other DNA sequences from this sample encode an identical CDR3 as well. The chain combines TRBV28 with TRBJ1-5; D not certain. Looked up from germline, CDR1 is MDHEN and CDR2 is SYDVKM. The CDR3 consists of 14 residues. CDR3 sequence reads: CASSLAARNQPQHF. The CDR3 DNA sequence: TGTGCCAGCAGTTTAGCAGCACGCAATCAGCCCCAGCATTTC.

This clone was seen just once. V is TRBV19 and J is TRBJ1-5, with 7 bases identical to TRBD1. This CDR3 spans 15 amino acids. V was clipped by 4 bases and J by 3 bases; unmatched bases: 6. Germline CDR1 is LNHDA and CDR2 is SQIVND (reference sequence). CDR3 sequence (DNA): TGTGCCAGTAGTAGGCGGGACAGCCTCAATCAGCCCCAGCATTTT. Translating gives CASSRRDSLNQPQHF.

A few counts support this clone. Within the sample, other DNA sequences also encode this same CDR3. The rearrangement joins TRBV7-9 to TRBJ1-1, with D tentatively TRBD1 (5 bases). This CDR3 spans 15 amino acids. Trimming removed 1 base from V and 4 bases from J, with 13 bases in between. The germline gives CDR1 SEHNR, CDR2 FQNEAQ (reference sequence). The CDR3 sequence is CASSLVGQGGTEAFF. CDR3 DNA sequence: TGTGCCAGCAGCTTAGTCGGGCAGGGAGGCACTGAAGCTTTCTTT.

The V call is TRBV7-2, the J call TRBJ1-2; no reliable D call. The CDR3 is 14 amino acids. V lost 4 bases, J lost 3 bases, and 12 bases lay in between. Germline CDR1 is SGHTA and CDR2 is FQGNSA. DNA for the CDR3: TGTGCCAGCAGCTCCCCCAACCGGCACTATGGCTACACCTTC. Amino acid sequence: CASSSPNRHYGYTF.

This chain uses TRBV7-9 with TRBJ1-1; 9 positions agree with TRBD1. The J segment lost 4 bases and the V segment lost 4 bases, leaving 13 bases of the junction unmatched. Germline CDR1 SEHNR, CDR2 FQNEAQ (reference sequence). CDR3 length equals 17 residues. The CDR3 region has the DNA TGTGCCAGCAGCTGGTTGGGGACAGGGATGGGGAGCACTGAAGCTTTCTTT. Encoded protein: CASSWLGTGMGSTEAFF.

The chain joins TRBV5-5 to TRBJ2-5; 8 nucleotides match TRBD1. From germline, CDR1 is SGHKS and CDR2 YYEKEE (reference sequence). This CDR3 has 14 residues. With V trimmed by 4 bases and J by 3 bases, 5 bases remained unmatched. DNA of the CDR3: TGTGCCAGCAGCGGCACAGGGGGAGAAGAGACCCAGTACTTC. Translation gives CASSGTGGEETQYF.

The chain recombines TRBV7-2 with TRBJ1-4, with TRBD1 as a possible D gene (5 bases). CDR3 size: 16 residues. Trimming shortened V by 0 bases and J by 4 bases, and 12 bases separated the two germline ends. From germline, CDR1 is SGHTA and CDR2 FQGNSA. CDR3 DNA sequence: TGTGCCAGCAGCTTAGCGGGACTGACACTTAATGAAAAACTGTTTTTT. Protein product: CASSLAGLTLNEKLFF.

This chain connects TRBV14 to TRBJ2-2; D is undetermined. This CDR3 contains 16 residues. The V end was cut by 0 bases, the J end by 0 bases, with 8 bases between. Germline-derived CDR1 and CDR2 are SGHDN and FVKESK. CDR3 DNA: TGTGCCAGCAGCCAAGATCGGGCAGCGAACACCGGGGAGCTGTTTTTT. This translates into CASSQDRAANTGELFF.

This CDR3 reads CASSPHGLAGVVETQYF. CDR3 nucleotides: TGTGCCAGCAGCCCCCACGGACTAGCGGGAGTTGTAGAGACCCAGTACTTC. The chain couples TRBV7-9 to TRBJ2-5; 13 bases match TRBD2. This CDR3 comprises 17 residues. From germline, CDR1 is SEHNR and CDR2 FQNEAQ (reference sequence). V dropped 5 bases and J dropped 4; count of bases not matched to a gene: 10.

The rearrangement joins TRBV29-1 to TRBJ2-1, with D possibly being TRBD1 (6 bases). The V and J ends lost 2 bases and 1 base respectively, with 9 bases between them. Germline V gene lookup returns CDR1 SQVTM and CDR2 ANQGSEA. The CDR3 spans 14 residues. The CDR3 nucleotides read TGCAGCGTTGAACGTCAGGGGTCCTACAATGAGCAGTTCTTC. Protein product: CSVERQGSYNEQFF.